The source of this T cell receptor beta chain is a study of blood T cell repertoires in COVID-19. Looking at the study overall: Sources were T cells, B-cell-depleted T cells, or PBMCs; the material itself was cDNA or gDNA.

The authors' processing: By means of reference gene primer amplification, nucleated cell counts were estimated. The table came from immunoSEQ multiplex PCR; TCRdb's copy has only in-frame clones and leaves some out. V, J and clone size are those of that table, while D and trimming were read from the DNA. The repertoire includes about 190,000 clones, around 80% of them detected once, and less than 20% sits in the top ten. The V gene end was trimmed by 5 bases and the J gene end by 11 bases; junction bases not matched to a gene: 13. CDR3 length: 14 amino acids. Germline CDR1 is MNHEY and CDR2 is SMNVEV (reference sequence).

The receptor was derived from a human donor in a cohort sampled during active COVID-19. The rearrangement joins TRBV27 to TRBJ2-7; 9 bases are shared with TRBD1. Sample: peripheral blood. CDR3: CASSQDRGLRWEYF. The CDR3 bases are TGTGCCAGCAGTCAAGACAGGGGGTTAAGGTGGGAGTACTTC.